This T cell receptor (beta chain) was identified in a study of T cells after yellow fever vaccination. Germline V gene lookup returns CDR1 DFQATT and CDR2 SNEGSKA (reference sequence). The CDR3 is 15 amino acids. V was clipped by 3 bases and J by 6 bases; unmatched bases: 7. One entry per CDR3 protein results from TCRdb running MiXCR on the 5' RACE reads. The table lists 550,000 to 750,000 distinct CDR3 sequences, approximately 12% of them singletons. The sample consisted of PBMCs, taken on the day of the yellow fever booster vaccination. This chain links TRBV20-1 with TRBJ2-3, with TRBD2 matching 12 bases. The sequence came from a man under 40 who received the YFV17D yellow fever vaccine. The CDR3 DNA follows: TGCAGTGCTAGCGGTAGACTAGCGGGAGAGGATACGCAGTATTTT. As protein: CSASGRLAGEDTQYF.